The T cell receptor beta chain described here comes from a study of T cell clonality in common variable immunodeficiency. Whole-study results and caveats: Fewer deletions and N-nucleotide insertions were reportedly seen in common variable immunodeficiency TCR beta sequences.

Here immunoSEQ multiplex PCR was the method, and the copy in TCRdb shows in-frame clones only, minus some. The sample holds around 7,100 clones, and no clone turns up only once. The CDR3 spans 15 residues. With 0 bases clipped from V and 5 bases from J, the junction kept 1 base outside the gene matches. Germline V gives CDR1 ENHRY, CDR2 SYGVKD. In its sample, this clone was seen a few times. Its antigen is currently unknown. The CDR3 is cut off 3 residues early in the read; its end comes from the germline J gene. The V call is TRBV10-3, the J call TRBJ2-5, with TRBD2 identical over 12 bases. The source material was peripheral blood mononuclear cells. This clonotype was obtained from a human donor with common variable immunodeficiency. The CDR3 loop is CAISESGTSGETQYF. Incomplete CDR3 DNA: TGTGCCATCAGTGAGTCGGGGACTAGCGGGGAGACC.